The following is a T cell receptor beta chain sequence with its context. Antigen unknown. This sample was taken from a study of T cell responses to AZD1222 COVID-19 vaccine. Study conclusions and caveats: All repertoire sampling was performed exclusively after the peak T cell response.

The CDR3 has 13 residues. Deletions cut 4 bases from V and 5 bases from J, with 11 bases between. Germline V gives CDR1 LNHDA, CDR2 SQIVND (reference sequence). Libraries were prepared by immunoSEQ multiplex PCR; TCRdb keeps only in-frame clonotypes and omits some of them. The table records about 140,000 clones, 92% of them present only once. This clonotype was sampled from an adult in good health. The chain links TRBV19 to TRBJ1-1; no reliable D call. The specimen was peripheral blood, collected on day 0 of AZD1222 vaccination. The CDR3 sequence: CASSKTPGTEAFF. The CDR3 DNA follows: TGTGCCAGTAGTAAGACACCGGGGACTGAAGCTTTCTTT.